This T cell receptor (beta chain) derives from a study of cytomegalovirus exposure and HLA in healthy donors. The wider study: Early released data comprised approximately 85 million unique TCRs from HLA-typed donors.

Primers for the PCR totalled 60 Vbeta and 13 Jbeta. Repertoires were generated with immunoSEQ multiplex PCR, while TCRdb's copy carries only in-frame clones and drops some. Among some 91,000 clones listed, around 82% were seen once. Concerning this clone itself: Its target is not known.

Study-level findings and limits: It has been reported that TCR beta sequences accurately predicted the HLA-A and HLA-B alleles of most subjects.

Sequencing input: PBMCs. This clonotype was sampled from a man aged 35-49 years in good health and CMV-seronegative.

CDR3 sequence reads: CASSLRDREEKRVAETQYF. The CDR3 DNA reads TGTGCCAGCAGCTTAAGGGACAGGGAGGAAAAACGGGTCGCAGAGACCCAGTACTTC. The gene calls are TRBV7-6 and TRBJ2-5, with 9 nucleotides matching TRBD1. Germline V gene data show CDR1 as SGHVS and CDR2 as FNYEAQ. The CDR3 contains 19 residues. The ends lost 2 bases at V and 4 bases at J; junction bases unmatched: 17.